One TCR beta chain is described in this entry. Its antigen is currently unknown. Here immunoSEQ multiplex PCR was the method, and the copy in TCRdb shows in-frame clones only, minus some. The sample holds around 80,000 clones; approximately 89% are singletons and the top ten take roughly 0.18%. The data were taken from a study of OX40 agonist ivuxolimab in advanced cancers. As for the study in general: Ivuxolimab, an antibody that agonizes OX40 (CD134), was administered to the patients. Study-wide results and limits: In the 0.1 to 3.0 mg/kg range, CD4+ and CD8+ blood T cells had expanded clonally by week 6. Normalized expansion of T-cell clones was also low for some nonresponders. Expanded peripheral T cell antigen specificity was not determined.

Germline-derived CDR1 and CDR2 are SGHTS and YDEGEE. CDR3 length: 16 amino acids. Trimming at V came to 4 bases and at J to 2 bases, leaving 8 bases not matched to a gene. The clonotype comes from an adult with an advanced solid tumor such as melanoma, head and neck, liver or kidney cancer. The rearrangement joins TRBV5-8 to TRBJ2-1; 8 bases match TRBD1. This material consisted of CD4+ or CD8+ T cells sorted from blood, taken in a trial of the OX40 agonist ivuxolimab. The CDR3, as DNA: TGTGCCAGCAGCAGGACAGGGTTGGACCCCTACAATGAGCAGTTCTTC. Translated: CASSRTGLDPYNEQFF. Using reference TRBV5-8 and TRBJ2-1 for the parts outside the CDR3, the full variable domain is EAGVTQSPTHLIKTRGQQATLRCSPISGHTSVYWYQQALGLGLQFLLWYDEGEERNRGNFPPRFSGRQFPNYSSELNVNALELEDSALYLCASSRTGLDPYNEQFFGPGTRLTVL.